The sequence of this TCR beta chain was determined in a study of cytomegalovirus exposure and HLA in healthy donors. PCR primers comprised 60 Vbeta and 13 Jbeta primers. Repertoires were generated with immunoSEQ multiplex PCR, while TCRdb's copy carries only in-frame clones and drops some. The sample has around 130,000 clones, 75% to 85% seen once. The ends lost 8 bases at V and 0 bases at J; junction bases unmatched: 6. The CDR3 is made up of 14 amino acids. Germline V lookup: CDR1 MNHNY, CDR2 SVGAGI (reference sequence). The sequenced material came from PBMCs. The receptor comes from a woman in her 40s in good health and CMV-seronegative. The chain uses TRBV6-6 and TRBJ1-1; TRBD1 agrees at 7 bases. CDR3 sequence reads: CASSQGGLNTEAFF. The CDR3 region has the DNA TGTGCCAGCTCCCAGGGGGGCCTGAACACTGAAGCTTTCTTT.